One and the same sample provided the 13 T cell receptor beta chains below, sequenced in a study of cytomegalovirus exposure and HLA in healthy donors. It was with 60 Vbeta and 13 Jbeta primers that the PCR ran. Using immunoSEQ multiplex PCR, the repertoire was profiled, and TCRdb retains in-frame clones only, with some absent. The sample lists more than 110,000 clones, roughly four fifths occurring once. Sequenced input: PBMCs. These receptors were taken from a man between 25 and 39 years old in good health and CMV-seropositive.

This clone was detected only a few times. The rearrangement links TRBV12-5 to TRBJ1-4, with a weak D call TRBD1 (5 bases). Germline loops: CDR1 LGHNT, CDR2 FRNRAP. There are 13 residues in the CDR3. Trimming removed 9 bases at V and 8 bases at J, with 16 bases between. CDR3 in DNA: TGTGCTAGCCGGGGGGTAATGACGGAAAAACTGTTTTTT. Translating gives CASRGVMTEKLFF.

Written as DNA, the CDR3 is TGTGCCAGCAGGAAGGACAGGGCTGCTGGCTACACCTTC. Its protein is CASRKDRAAGYTF. The rearrangement links TRBV28 to TRBJ1-2; TRBD1 aligns across 8 bases. In germline, CDR1 is MDHEN, CDR2 SYDVKM. The V and J ends lost 6 bases and 7 bases, in that order; junction bases with no gene match: 7. The CDR3 is 13 amino acids.

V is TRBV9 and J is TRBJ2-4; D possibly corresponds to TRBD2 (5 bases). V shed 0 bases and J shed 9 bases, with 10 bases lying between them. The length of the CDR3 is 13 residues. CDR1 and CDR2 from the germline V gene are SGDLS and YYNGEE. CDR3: CASSVVPEGIQYF. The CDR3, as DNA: TGTGCCAGCAGCGTAGTGCCAGAGGGCATTCAGTACTTC. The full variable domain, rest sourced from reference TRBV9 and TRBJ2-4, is DSGVTQTPKHLITATGQRVTLRCSPRSGDLSVYWYQQSLDQGLQFLIQYYNGEERAKGNILERFSAQQFPDLHSELNLSSLELGDSALYFCASSVVPEGIQYFGAGTRLSVL.

DNA of the CDR3: TGTGCCAGTAGTATCGGACAGGGTCGGGATCAGCCCCAGCATTTT. Protein sequence: CASSIGQGRDQPQHF. J is TRBJ1-5 and V is TRBV19, with TRBD1 matching over 8 bases. Germline V CDR1 and CDR2: LNHDA, SQIVND (reference sequence). The CDR3 is 15 amino acids. Trimming cost V 3 bases and J 5 bases; bases outside gene matches: 6.

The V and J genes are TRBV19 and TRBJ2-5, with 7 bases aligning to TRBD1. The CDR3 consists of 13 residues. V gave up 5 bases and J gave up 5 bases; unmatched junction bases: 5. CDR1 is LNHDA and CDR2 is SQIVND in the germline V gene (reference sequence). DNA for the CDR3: TGTGCCAGTAGTGGACAGGAGCGGGAGACCCAGTACTTC. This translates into CASSGQERETQYF.

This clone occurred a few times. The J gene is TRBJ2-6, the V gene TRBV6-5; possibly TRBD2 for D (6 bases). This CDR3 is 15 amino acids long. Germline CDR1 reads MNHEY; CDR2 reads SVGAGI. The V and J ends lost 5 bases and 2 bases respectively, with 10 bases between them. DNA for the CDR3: TGTGCCAGCAGTCCCGGACTAACTGGGGCCAACGTCCTGACTTTC. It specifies CASSPGLTGANVLTF.

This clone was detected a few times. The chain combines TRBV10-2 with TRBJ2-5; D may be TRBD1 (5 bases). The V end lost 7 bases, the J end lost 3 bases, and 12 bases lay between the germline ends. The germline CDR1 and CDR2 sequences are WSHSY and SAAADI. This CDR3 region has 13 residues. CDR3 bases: TGCGCCAGCACCCGACAGTTAGAAGAGACCCAGTACTTC. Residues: CASTRQLEETQYF.

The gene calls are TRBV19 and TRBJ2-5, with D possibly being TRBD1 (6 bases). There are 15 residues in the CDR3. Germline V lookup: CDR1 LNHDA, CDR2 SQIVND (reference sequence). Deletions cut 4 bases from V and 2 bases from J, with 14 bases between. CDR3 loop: CASSSQTGLQETQYF. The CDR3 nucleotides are TGTGCCAGTAGTAGCCAGACAGGCTTGCAAGAGACCCAGTACTTC.

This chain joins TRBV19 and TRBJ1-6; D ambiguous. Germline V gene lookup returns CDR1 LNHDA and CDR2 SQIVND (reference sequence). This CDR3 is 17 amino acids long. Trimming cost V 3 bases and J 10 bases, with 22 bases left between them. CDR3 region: CASSIELFAEGGSPLHF. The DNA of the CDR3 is TGTGCCAGTAGTATCGAATTGTTTGCGGAAGGTGGATCACCCCTCCACTTT.

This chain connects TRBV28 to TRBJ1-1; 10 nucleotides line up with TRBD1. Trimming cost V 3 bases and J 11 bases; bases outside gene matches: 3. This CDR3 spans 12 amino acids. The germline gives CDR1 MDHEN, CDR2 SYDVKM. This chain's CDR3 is CASSFGTGDAFF. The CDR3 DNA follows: TGTGCCAGCAGTTTCGGGACAGGGGACGCTTTCTTT.

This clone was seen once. The CDR3 sequence: CASSAGLAGLDGELFF. The CDR3, as DNA: TGCGCCAGCAGCGCTGGACTAGCGGGATTGGACGGGGAGCTGTTTTTT. The chain uses TRBV5-1 and TRBJ2-2; TRBD2 matches 12 bases. V dropped 4 bases and J dropped 7; count of bases not matched to a gene: 8. The CDR3 has 16 residues. Germline-derived CDR1 and CDR2 are SGHRS and YFSETQ.

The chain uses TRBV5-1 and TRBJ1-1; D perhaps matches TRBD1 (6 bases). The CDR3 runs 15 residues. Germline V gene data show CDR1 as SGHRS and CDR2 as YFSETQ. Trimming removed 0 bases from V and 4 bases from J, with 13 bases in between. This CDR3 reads CASSLDGRGVTEAFF. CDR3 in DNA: TGCGCCAGCAGCTTGGATGGGAGGGGGGTCACTGAAGCTTTCTTT.

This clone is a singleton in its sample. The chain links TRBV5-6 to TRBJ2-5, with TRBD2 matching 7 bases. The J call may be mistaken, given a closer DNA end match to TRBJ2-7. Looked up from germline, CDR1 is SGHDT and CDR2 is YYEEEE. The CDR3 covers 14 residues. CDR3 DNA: TGTGCCAGCAGTGGGAGCGGGGCCGCCTACGAGCAGTACTTC. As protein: CASSGSGAAYEQYF.